This record covers a single T cell receptor beta chain. Repertoires were generated with immunoSEQ multiplex PCR, while TCRdb's copy carries only in-frame clones and drops some. The sample has under 130,000 clones, under 85% seen once; the top ten hold 2% to 3%. Germline V lookup: CDR1 MDHEN, CDR2 SYDVKM. The CDR3 consists of 14 residues. Trimming removed 3 bases at V and 7 bases at J, with 12 bases between. These data originate in a study of PD-L1 blockade in urothelial cancer. About the research overall: About nine tenths of the roughly 29 patients were men who had bladder-origin urothelial cancer. Blood was analyzed 3 weeks (second dose) and 6 weeks after treatment start.

This chain uses TRBV28 with TRBJ2-2; a possible D gene is TRBD1 (7 bases). This material consisted of PBMCs, taken around atezolizumab (anti-PD-L1) treatment. This clonotype was obtained from a man aged 50 to 59 with urothelial cancer. As DNA, the CDR3 is TGTGCCAGCAGTTTTCCAGGGGGGATCGGGGAGCTGTTTTTT. This encodes CASSFPGGIGELFF.